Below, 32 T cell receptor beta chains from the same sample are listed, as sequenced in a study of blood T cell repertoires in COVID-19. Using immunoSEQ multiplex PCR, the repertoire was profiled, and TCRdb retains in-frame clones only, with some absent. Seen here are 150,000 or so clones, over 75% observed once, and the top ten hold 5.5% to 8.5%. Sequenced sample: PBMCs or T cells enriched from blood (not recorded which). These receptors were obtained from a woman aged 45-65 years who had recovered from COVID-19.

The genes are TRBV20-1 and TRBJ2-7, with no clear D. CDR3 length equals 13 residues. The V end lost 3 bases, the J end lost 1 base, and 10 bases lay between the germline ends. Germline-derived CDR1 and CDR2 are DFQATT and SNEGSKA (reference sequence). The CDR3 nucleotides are TGCAGTGCTAGTTTGGCAGGATCCTACGAGCAGTACTTC. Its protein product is CSASLAGSYEQYF.

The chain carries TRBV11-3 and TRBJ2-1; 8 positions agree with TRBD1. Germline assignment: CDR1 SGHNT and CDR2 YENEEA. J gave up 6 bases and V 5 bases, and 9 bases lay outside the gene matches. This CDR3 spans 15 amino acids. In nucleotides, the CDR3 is TGTGCCAGCAGCCCACGACTCCAGGGGGCCAATGAGCAGTTCTTC. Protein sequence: CASSPRLQGANEQFF.

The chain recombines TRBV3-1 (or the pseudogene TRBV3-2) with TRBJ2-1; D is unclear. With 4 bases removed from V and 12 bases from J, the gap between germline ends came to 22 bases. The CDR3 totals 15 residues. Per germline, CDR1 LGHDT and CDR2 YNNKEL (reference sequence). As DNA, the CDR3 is TGTGCCAGCAGCCCCACCCCCCCCGCAGGTTTACCGCAGTTCTTC. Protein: CASSPTPPAGLPQFF.

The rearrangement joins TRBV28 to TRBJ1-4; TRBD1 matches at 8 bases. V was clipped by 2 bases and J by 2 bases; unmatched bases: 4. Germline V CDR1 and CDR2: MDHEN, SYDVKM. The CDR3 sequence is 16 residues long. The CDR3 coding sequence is TGTGCCAGCAGTTTACGTCGGACAGGGACTAATGAAAAACTGTTTTTT. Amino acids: CASSLRRTGTNEKLFF.

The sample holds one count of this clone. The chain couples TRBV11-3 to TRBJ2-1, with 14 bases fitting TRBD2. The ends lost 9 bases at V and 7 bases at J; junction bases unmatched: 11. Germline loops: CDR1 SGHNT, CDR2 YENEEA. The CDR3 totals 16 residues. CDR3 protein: CASGTSGSIGRNEQFF. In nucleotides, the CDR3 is TGTGCCAGTGGGACTAGCGGGAGTATAGGGAGGAATGAGCAGTTCTTC.

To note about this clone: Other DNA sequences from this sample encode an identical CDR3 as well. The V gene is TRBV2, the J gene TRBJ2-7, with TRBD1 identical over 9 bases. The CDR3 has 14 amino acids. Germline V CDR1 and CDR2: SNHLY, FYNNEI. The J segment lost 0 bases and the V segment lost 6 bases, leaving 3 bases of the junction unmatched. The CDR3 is CASRGQGSSYEQYF. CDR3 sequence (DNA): TGTGCCAGCAGAGGACAGGGGAGCTCCTACGAGCAGTACTTC.

DNA of the CDR3: TGCAGCGTTACACCGGCTACCGGGACTGAAGCTTTCTTT. Amino acids: CSVTPATGTEAFF. The chain carries TRBV29-1 and TRBJ1-1; D unresolved. V lost 5 bases and J 5 bases, leaving 15 bases between the germline ends. The germline V gene encodes CDR1 SQVTM and CDR2 ANQGSEA. This CDR3 comprises 13 residues.

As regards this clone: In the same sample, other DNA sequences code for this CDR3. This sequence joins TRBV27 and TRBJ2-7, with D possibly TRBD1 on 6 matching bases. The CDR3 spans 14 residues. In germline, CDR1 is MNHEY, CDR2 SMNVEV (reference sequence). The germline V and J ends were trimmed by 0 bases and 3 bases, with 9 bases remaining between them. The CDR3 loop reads CASSLSGRGYEQYF. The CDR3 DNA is TGTGCCAGCAGTTTATCGGGCAGGGGCTACGAGCAGTACTTC.

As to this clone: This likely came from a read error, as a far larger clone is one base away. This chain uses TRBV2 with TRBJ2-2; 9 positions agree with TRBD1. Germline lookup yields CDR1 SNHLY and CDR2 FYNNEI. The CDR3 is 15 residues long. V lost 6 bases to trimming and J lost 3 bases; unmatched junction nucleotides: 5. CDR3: CASSPGQGYTGELFF. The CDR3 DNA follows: TGTGCCAGCAGCCCCGGACAGGGGTACACCGGGGAGCTGTTTTTT. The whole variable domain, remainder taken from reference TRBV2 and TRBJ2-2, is EPEVTQTPSHQVTQMGQEVILRCVPISNHLYFYWYRQILGQKVEFLVSFYNNEISEKSEIFDDQFSVERPDGSNFTLKIRSTKLEDSAMYFCASSPGQGYTGELFFGEGSRLTVL.

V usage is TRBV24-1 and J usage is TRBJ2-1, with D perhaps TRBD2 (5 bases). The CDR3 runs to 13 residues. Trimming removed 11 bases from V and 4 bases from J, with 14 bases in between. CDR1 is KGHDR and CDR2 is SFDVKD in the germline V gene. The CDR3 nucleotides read TGTGCCATCGGAGGATCGGGTTACAATGAGCAGTTCTTC. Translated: CAIGGSGYNEQFF.

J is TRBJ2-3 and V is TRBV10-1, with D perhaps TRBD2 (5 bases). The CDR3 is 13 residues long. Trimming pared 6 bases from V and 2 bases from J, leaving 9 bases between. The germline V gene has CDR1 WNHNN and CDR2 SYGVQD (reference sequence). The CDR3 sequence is CASSGIPTDTQYF. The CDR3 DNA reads TGCGCCAGCAGCGGGATCCCCACAGATACGCAGTATTTT.

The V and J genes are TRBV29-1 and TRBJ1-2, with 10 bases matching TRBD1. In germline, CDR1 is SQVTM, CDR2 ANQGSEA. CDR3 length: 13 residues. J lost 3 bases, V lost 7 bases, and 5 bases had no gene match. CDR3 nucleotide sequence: TGCAGCGACGGGACAGGGGTATACTATGGCTACACCTTC. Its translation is CSDGTGVYYGYTF.

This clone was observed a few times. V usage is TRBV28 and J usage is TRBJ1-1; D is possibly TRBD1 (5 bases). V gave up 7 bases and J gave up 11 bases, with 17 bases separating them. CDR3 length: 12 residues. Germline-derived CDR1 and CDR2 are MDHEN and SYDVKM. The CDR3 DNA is TGTGCCAGCACCCCAGAGTGGGGCGACGCTTTCTTT. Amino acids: CASTPEWGDAFF.

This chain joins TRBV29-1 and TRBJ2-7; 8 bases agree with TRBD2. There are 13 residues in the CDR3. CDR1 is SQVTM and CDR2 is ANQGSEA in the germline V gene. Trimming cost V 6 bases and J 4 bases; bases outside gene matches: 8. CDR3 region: CSVPGTSPYEQYF. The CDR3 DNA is TGCAGCGTCCCCGGGACTAGTCCTTACGAGCAGTACTTC.

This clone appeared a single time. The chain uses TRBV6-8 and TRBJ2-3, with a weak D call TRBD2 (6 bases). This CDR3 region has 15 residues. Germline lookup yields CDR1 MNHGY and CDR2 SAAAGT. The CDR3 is CPWGGPSGPGDTQYF. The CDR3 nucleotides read TGTCCCTGGGGAGGCCCGTCAGGGCCGGGAGATACGCAGTATTTT.

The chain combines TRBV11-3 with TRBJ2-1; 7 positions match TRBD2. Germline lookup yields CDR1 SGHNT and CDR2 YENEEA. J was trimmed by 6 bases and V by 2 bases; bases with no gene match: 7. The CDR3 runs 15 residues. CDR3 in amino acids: CASSLFRGRSNEQFF. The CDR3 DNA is TGTGCCAGCAGCTTATTCCGCGGGAGATCCAATGAGCAGTTCTTC. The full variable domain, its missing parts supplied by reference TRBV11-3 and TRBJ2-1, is EAGVVQSPRYKIIEKKQPVAFWCNPISGHNTLYWYLQNLGQGPELLIRYENEEAVDDSQLPKDRFSAERLKGVDSTLKIQPAELGDSAVYLCASSLFRGRSNEQFFGPGTRLTVL.

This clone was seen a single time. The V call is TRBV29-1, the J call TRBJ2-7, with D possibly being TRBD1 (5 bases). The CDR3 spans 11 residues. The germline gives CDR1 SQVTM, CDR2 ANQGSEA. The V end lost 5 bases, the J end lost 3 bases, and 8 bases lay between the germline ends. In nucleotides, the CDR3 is TGCAGCGTTTGGCAGGGCTACGAGCAGTACTTC. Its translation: CSVWQGYEQYF.

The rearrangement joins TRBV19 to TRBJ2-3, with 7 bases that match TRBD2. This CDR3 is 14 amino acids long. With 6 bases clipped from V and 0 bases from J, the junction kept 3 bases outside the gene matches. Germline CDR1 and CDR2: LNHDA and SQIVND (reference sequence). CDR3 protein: CASRTTSSTDTQYF. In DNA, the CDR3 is TGTGCCAGTAGGACGACTAGCAGCACAGATACGCAGTATTTT.

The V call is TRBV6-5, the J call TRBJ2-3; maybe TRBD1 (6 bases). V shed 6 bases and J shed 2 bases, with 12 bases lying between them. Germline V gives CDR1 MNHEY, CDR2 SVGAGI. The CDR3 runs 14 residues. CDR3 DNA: TGTGCCAGCAGCGGACAGCCTAACACAGATACGCAGTATTTT. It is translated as CASSGQPNTDTQYF.

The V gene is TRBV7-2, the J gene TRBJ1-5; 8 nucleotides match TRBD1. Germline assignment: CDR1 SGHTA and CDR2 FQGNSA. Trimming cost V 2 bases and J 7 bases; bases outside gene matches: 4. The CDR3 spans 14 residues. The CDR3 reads CASSLQGAQQPQHF. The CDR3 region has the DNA TGTGCCAGCAGCTTACAGGGGGCCCAACAGCCCCAGCATTTT.

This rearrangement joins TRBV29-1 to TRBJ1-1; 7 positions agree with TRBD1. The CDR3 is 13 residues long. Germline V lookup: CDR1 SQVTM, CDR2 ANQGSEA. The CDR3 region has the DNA TGCACGGGCCGGACAGGCGTAAACACTGAAGCTTTCTTT. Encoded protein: CTGRTGVNTEAFF.

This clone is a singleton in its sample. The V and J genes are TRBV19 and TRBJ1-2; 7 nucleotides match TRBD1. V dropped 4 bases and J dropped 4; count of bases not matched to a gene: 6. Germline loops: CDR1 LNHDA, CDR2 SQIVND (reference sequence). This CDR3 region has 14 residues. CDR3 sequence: CASSSGQVFYGYTF. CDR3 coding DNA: TGTGCCAGTAGTAGTGGACAGGTTTTCTATGGCTACACCTTC.

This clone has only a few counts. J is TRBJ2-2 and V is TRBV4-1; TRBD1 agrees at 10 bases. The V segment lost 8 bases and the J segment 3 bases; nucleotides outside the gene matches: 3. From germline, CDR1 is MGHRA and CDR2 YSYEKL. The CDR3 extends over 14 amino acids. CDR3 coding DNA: TGCGCCAGCGAGGGACAGGGGTACACCGGGGAGCTGTTTTTT. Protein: CASEGQGYTGELFF.

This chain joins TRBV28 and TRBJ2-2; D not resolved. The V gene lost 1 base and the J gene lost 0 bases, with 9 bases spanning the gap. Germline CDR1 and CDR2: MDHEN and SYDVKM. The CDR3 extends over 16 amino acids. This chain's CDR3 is CASSLLAGSNTGELFF. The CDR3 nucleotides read TGTGCCAGCAGTTTATTGGCAGGTTCGAACACCGGGGAGCTGTTTTTT.

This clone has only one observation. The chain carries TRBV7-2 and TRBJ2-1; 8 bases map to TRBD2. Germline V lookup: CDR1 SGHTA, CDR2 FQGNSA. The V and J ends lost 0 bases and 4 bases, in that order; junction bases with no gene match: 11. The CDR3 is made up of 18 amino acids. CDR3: CASSLASASGLGYNEQFF. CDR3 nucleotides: TGTGCCAGCAGCTTAGCATCGGCTAGCGGGTTGGGATACAATGAGCAGTTCTTC.

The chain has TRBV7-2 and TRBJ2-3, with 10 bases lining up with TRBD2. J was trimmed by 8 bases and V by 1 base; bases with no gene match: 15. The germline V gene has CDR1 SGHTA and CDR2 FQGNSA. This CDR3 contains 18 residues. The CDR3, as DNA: TGTGCCAGCAGCTTAGGACCGGACGTGTCGTTAGCGGGAGGTACGCAGTATTTT. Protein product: CASSLGPDVSLAGGTQYF.

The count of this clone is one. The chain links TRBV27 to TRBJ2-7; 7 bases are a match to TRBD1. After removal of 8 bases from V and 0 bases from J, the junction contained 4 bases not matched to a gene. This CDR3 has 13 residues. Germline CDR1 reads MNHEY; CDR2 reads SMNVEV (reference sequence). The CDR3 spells CASVTGSSYEQYF. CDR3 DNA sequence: TGTGCCAGCGTGACAGGGTCCTCCTACGAGCAGTACTTC.

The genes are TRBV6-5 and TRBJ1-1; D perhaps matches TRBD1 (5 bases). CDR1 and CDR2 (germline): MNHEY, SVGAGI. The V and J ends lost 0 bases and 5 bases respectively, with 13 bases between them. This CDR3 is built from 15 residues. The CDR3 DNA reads TGTGCCAGCAGTTACTCGGGACTGGGCCGAACTGAAGCTTTCTTT. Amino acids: CASSYSGLGRTEAFF.

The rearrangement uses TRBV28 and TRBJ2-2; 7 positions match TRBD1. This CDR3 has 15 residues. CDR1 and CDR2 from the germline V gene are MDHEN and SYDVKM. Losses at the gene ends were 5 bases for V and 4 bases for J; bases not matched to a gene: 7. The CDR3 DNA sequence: TGTGCCAGCAGTGTAACGGGACAGATCACCGGGGAGCTGTTTTTT. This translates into CASSVTGQITGELFF.

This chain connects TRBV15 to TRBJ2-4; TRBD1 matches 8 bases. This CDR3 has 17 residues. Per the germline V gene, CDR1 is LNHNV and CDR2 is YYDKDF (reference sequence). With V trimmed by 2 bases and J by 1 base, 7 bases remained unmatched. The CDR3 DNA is TGTGCCACCAGCAGAACTAGGACAGGGCGGGCCAAAAACATTCAGTACTTC. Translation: CATSRTRTGRAKNIQYF.

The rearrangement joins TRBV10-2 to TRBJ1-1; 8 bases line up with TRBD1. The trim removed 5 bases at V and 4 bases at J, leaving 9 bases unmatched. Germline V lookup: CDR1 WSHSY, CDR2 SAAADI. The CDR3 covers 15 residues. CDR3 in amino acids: CASSTATGVVTEAFF. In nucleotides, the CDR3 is TGCGCCAGCAGTACAGCGACAGGGGTTGTCACTGAAGCTTTCTTT.

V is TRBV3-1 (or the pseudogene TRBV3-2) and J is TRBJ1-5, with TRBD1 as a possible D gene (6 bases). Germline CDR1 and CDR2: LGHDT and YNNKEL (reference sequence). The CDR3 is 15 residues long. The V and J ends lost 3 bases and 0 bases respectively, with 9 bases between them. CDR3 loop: CASSHLGHSNQPQHF. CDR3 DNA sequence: TGTGCCAGCAGCCATCTGGGACATAGCAATCAGCCCCAGCATTTT.